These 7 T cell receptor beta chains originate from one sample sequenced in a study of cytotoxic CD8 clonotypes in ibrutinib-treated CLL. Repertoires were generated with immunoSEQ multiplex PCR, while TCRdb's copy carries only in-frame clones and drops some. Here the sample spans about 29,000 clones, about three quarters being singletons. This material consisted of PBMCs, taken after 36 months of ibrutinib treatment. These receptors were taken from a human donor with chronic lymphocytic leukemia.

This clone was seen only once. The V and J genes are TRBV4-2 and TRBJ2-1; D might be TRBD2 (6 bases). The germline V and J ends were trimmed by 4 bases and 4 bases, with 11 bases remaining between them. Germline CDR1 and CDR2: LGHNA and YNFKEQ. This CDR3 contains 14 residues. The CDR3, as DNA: TGTGCCAGCAGCCCGGGCCGGGGGTACAATGAGCAGTTCTTC. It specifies CASSPGRGYNEQFF.

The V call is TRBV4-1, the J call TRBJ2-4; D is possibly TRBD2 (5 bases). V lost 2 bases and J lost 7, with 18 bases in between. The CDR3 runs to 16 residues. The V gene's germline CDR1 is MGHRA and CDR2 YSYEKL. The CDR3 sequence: CASSQHEAAPGNIQYF. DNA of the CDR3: TGCGCCAGCAGCCAACATGAGGCGGCTCCGGGGAACATTCAGTACTTC.

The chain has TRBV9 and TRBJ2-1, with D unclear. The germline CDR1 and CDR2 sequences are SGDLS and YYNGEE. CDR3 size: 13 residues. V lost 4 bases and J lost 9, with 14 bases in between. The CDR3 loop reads CASSPFTWGEQFF. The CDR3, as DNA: TGTGCCAGCAGCCCCTTTACGTGGGGTGAGCAGTTCTTC.

CDR3 nucleotides: TGTGCCAGCAGCCTAATGTCCAATCAGCCCCAGCATTTT. Amino acids: CASSLMSNQPQHF. The chain has TRBV27 and TRBJ1-5; D not certain. V was pared by 6 bases and J by 3 bases, with 9 bases between. CDR1 is MNHEY, CDR2 SMNVEV, per germline (reference sequence). The CDR3 consists of 13 residues.

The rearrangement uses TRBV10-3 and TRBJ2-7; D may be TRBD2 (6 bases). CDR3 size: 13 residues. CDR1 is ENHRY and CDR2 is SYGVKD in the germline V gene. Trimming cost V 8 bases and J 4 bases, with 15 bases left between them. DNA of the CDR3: TGTGCCATCGGGGTAGGAGGAGGGTACGAGCAGTACTTC. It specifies CAIGVGGGYEQYF.

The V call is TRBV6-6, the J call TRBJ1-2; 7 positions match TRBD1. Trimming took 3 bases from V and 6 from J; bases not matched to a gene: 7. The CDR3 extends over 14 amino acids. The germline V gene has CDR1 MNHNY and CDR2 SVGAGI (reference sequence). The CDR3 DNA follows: TGTGCCAGCAGTTATTCGACAGGGTCCCATGGCTACACCTTC. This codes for CASSYSTGSHGYTF.

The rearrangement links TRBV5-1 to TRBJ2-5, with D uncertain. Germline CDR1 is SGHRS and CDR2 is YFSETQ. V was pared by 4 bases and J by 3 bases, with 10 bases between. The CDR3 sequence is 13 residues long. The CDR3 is CASSPYPEETQYF. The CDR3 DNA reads TGCGCCAGCAGCCCGTATCCCGAAGAGACCCAGTACTTC.